This T cell receptor (beta chain) is drawn from a study of T cells in women clearing cervical HPV infection. Study details: No precancer developed; the control's incident HPV16 infection cleared within 12 months. Case blood was drawn when the lesion was first found; control blood after infection became undetectable. Points from the study as a whole: CIN3+ cases had significantly higher TCR richness than controls; evenness did not differ.

Only in-frame clones appear in the TCRdb table, and some are missing; sequencing was by immunoSEQ multiplex PCR. The table lists approximately 38,000 clones. The CDR3 spans 12 residues. The junction had 4 bases not matched to a gene; V was cut back by 7 bases and J by 8 bases. Germline lookup yields CDR1 DFQATT and CDR2 SNEGSKA (reference sequence). Regarding this clone: Antigen specificity is unknown. The DNA ends 3 residues before the CDR3 does, and the rest of the CDR3 is filled in from the germline J gene.

This TCR was sampled from a woman aged 18-69 years with a cervical HPV16 infection that either progressed to CIN3+ or cleared (not recorded which). The sequenced material came from blood buffy coat. The chain couples TRBV20-1 to TRBJ1-5; TRBD1 matches at 11 bases. CDR3 residues: CSVGDRGEPQHF. The part of the CDR3 DNA that was read is TGCAGTGTGGGGGACAGGGGGGAGCCC.